The present T cell receptor (beta chain) was sequenced within a study of CD8 T cells in Susac syndrome. RNA in amounts of 0.5 to 1 ug was reverse transcribed with random hexamers. Across 54 Vbeta and 13 Jbeta, TCR beta CDR3 was amplified with immunoSEQ multiplex PCR. TCRdb called the immunoSEQ multiplex PCR reads again in MiXCR, with one record for every CDR3 protein. The sample carries fewer than 350,000 distinct CDR3 sequences, 85% recorded once. Sequencing of TCR beta drew on CD8+ and CD4+ T cells from blood. TEMRA cells were FACS-enriched, while CD8+ and CD4+ T cells were negatively isolated. The CDR3 loop spans 12 amino acids. Trimming at V came to 9 bases and at J to 6 bases, leaving 3 bases not matched to a gene. Germline CDR1 and CDR2: KGHDR and SFDVKD.

The TCR was taken from a human donor with multiple sclerosis. Sequencing was done on a sample of CD8+ T cells from PBMCs. The V and J genes are TRBV24-1 and TRBJ1-2, with 10 bases lining up with TRBD1. CDR3 DNA sequence: TGTGCCACCTACGACAGGGGGCATGGCTACACCTTC. This encodes CATYDRGHGYTF.